These T cell receptor beta chains were read from a single sample in a study of blood T cell repertoires in COVID-19. Generated by immunoSEQ multiplex PCR, the TCRdb table keeps only in-frame clones and is missing some. The data contain over 200,000 clones, over 70% of them singletons. The sequencing sample was made of peripheral blood. These receptors originate from a woman aged 50 to 65 with acute or convalescent COVID-19. CDR3s include the opening cysteine and the closing phenylalanine or tryptophan. D genes are given only for firm matches. Clone size is stated in some rows and not others, as once, few, many or a class when expanded.

J gene: TRBJ2-1
D gene: TRBD2
V gene: TRBV7-2
clone size: -
CDR3 DNA: TGTGCCAGCAGCTCGGTGGGACTAGCGGGAGAGCAGTTCTTC
CDR3 protein: CASSSVGLAGEQFF

J gene: TRBJ1-1
D gene: -
V gene: TRBV7-9
clone size: -
CDR3 DNA: TGTGCCAGCACCCCCACGGGGACTGAAGCTTTCTTT
CDR3 protein: CASTPTGTEAFF

J gene: TRBJ1-2
D gene: TRBD1
V gene: TRBV20-1
clone size: -
CDR3 DNA: TGCAGTGCTAGTCCCCATCCGGGACAGGGGGTTGAAGGGCATGGCTACACCTTC
CDR3 protein: CSASPHPGQGVEGHGYTF

J gene: TRBJ1-1
D gene: TRBD1
V gene: TRBV6-1
clone size: -
CDR3 DNA: TGTGCCAGCAGCCGACAGGGGAACACTGAAGCTTTCTTT
CDR3 protein: CASSRQGNTEAFF

J gene: TRBJ2-5
D gene: TRBD1
V gene: TRBV19
clone size: -
CDR3 DNA: TGTGCCAGCAGCTCCCCGACAGGGGTAGAGACCCAGTACTTC
CDR3 protein: CASSSPTGVETQYF

J gene: TRBJ2-2
D gene: -
V gene: TRBV5-5
clone size: -
CDR3 DNA: TGTGCCAGCAGCCGTAGTGAGTACACCGGGGAGCTGTTTTTT
CDR3 protein: CASSRSEYTGELFF

J gene: TRBJ2-7
D gene: -
V gene: TRBV30
clone size: -
CDR3 DNA: TGTGCCTGGAGTTCGGGAAAGTCCTACGAGCAGTACTTC
CDR3 protein: CAWSSGKSYEQYF

J gene: TRBJ1-2
D gene: -
V gene: TRBV7-9
clone size: -
CDR3 DNA: TGTGCCAGCAGCTTAGAGACAGCTAACTATGGCTACACCTTC
CDR3 protein: CASSLETANYGYTF

J gene: TRBJ2-1
D gene: -
V gene: TRBV11-2
clone size: once
CDR3 DNA: TGTGCCAGCAGTCAGAGGGGGAGCTCCTACAATGAGCAGTTCTTC
CDR3 protein: CASSQRGSSYNEQFF

J gene: TRBJ1-3
D gene: -
V gene: TRBV27
clone size: -
CDR3 DNA: TGTGCCACCAGCAGGCAGGGTGGAAACACCATATATTTT
CDR3 protein: CATSRQGGNTIYF

J gene: TRBJ2-1
D gene: TRBD1
V gene: TRBV24-1
clone size: -
CDR3 DNA: TGTGCCACCTCGTCTACGGACAGGGATAACAATGAGCAGTTCTTC
CDR3 protein: CATSSTDRDNNEQFF

J gene: TRBJ2-6
D gene: -
V gene: TRBV9
clone size: once
CDR3 DNA: TGTGCCAGCAGCTCCGCTACTGGGGCCAACGTCCTGACTTTC
CDR3 protein: CASSSATGANVLTF

J gene: TRBJ2-7
D gene: TRBD1
V gene: TRBV2
clone size: -
CDR3 DNA: TGTGCCAGCAGTGAAAGGGAGACAGGGTGGGACTCCTACGAGCAGTACTTC
CDR3 protein: CASSERETGWDSYEQYF

J gene: TRBJ2-6
D gene: TRBD1
V gene: TRBV6-6
clone size: once
CDR3 DNA: TGTGCCAGCAGTCGGGGACAGGGGGGTTCTGGGGCCAACGTCCTGACTTTC
CDR3 protein: CASSRGQGGSGANVLTF

J gene: TRBJ1-2
D gene: TRBD1
V gene: TRBV5-1
clone size: -
CDR3 DNA: TGCGCCAGCAGCCCGTCCGCAGGACAGGATTATGGCTACACCTTC
CDR3 protein: CASSPSAGQDYGYTF

J gene: TRBJ2-7
D gene: -
V gene: TRBV14
clone size: -
CDR3 DNA: TGTGCCAGCAGCCAAGGTCAGGGCTGGGTCTACGAGCAGTACTTC
CDR3 protein: CASSQGQGWVYEQYF

J gene: TRBJ2-1
D gene: -
V gene: TRBV4-2
clone size: -
CDR3 DNA: TGTGCCAGCAGCCAAGATAGTAGCGTGAATGAGCAGTTCTTC
CDR3 protein: CASSQDSSVNEQFF

J gene: TRBJ2-2
D gene: -
V gene: TRBV5-1
clone size: few
CDR3 DNA: TGCGCCAGCGAGGAAGGAGGGGAGCTGTTTTTT
CDR3 protein: CASEEGGELFF

J gene: TRBJ1-3
D gene: -
V gene: TRBV5-1
clone size: -
CDR3 DNA: TGCGCCAGCAGCTTGATGGGAGTCTCTGGAAACACCATATATTTT
CDR3 protein: CASSLMGVSGNTIYF

J gene: TRBJ1-6
D gene: -
V gene: TRBV27
clone size: -
CDR3 DNA: TGTGCCAGCAGTTACAGGGATCAAAATTCACCCCTCCACTTT
CDR3 protein: CASSYRDQNSPLHF

J gene: TRBJ2-5
D gene: -
V gene: TRBV29-1
clone size: -
CDR3 DNA: TGCAGCGTTCGGCAGGGGTTGGCGGAGACCCAGTACTTC
CDR3 protein: CSVRQGLAETQYF

J gene: TRBJ2-7
D gene: TRBD2
V gene: TRBV19
clone size: -
CDR3 DNA: TGTGCCAGTAGTATTAAACTAGCGGGGATCTACGAGCAGTACTTC
CDR3 protein: CASSIKLAGIYEQYF

J gene: TRBJ1-1
D gene: -
V gene: TRBV7-9
clone size: few
CDR3 DNA: TGTGCCAGCAGCTTATCCGTCGGGAGGAACACTGAAGCTTTCTTT
CDR3 protein: CASSLSVGRNTEAFF

J gene: TRBJ2-7
D gene: TRBD2
V gene: TRBV20-1
clone size: once
CDR3 DNA: TGCAGTGCTGGATATAGCGGGAAGCAGTACTTC
CDR3 protein: CSAGYSGKQYF

J gene: TRBJ2-1
D gene: TRBD2
V gene: TRBV9
clone size: -
CDR3 DNA: TGTGCCAGCAGCGCGGGACTAGCGGGTTTCTACAATGAGCAGTTCTTC
CDR3 protein: CASSAGLAGFYNEQFF

J gene: TRBJ1-4
D gene: -
V gene: TRBV28
clone size: -
CDR3 DNA: TGTGCCACCCGGGGGGGGGCAATACGAGAAAAACTGTTTTTT
CDR3 protein: CATRGGAIREKLFF

J gene: TRBJ2-3
D gene: -
V gene: TRBV7-8
clone size: -
CDR3 DNA: TGTGCCAGCAGCTTAGAAAGGAGTTCAGATACGCAGTATTTT
CDR3 protein: CASSLERSSDTQYF

J gene: TRBJ2-3
D gene: TRBD2
V gene: TRBV6-5
clone size: -
CDR3 DNA: TGTGCCAGCAGCGTCGGGAGGGGCACAGATACGCAGTATTTT
CDR3 protein: CASSVGRGTDTQYF

J gene: TRBJ1-4
D gene: TRBD1
V gene: TRBV6-5
clone size: -
CDR3 DNA: TGTGCCAGCATCCCTAGACAGGGAGAAAAACTGTTTTTT
CDR3 protein: CASIPRQGEKLFF

J gene: TRBJ1-3
D gene: TRBD1
V gene: TRBV18
clone size: -
CDR3 DNA: TGTGCCAGCTCTCTGGGACAGCCGAGCTCTGGAAACACCATATATTTT
CDR3 protein: CASSLGQPSSGNTIYF

J gene: TRBJ2-7
D gene: TRBD1
V gene: TRBV28
clone size: -
CDR3 DNA: TGTGCCAGCAGTTTATGGGGGACAGGGGGCAAGAACTACGAGCAGTACTTC
CDR3 protein: CASSLWGTGGKNYEQYF

J gene: TRBJ2-4
D gene: -
V gene: TRBV10-3
clone size: -
CDR3 DNA: TGTGCCATCGGAGAGGACATTCAGTACTTC
CDR3 protein: CAIGEDIQYF

J gene: TRBJ1-2
D gene: TRBD1
V gene: TRBV27
clone size: -
CDR3 DNA: TGTGCCAGCAGTTTTGGACAGGGCGTCTATGGCTACACCTTC
CDR3 protein: CASSFGQGVYGYTF